The T cell receptor (beta chain) described here comes from a study of blood T cell repertoires in COVID-19. In the study overall: The study drew acute and convalescent COVID-19 samples from the United States, Italy and Spain. PBMCs, B-cell-depleted T cells, or T cells were the source of the cDNA or gDNA that made up the material.

The CDR3 runs 15 residues. In germline, CDR1 is SGHTA, CDR2 FQGNSA. Trimming removed 3 bases from V and 4 bases from J, with 15 bases in between. Original data processing: Estimates of nucleated cell counts were drawn from the amplification of reference gene primers. The protocol was immunoSEQ multiplex PCR, while the TCRdb copy is restricted to in-frame clones and leaves out a portion. For V, J and clone size, that table is used; D and trimming come from the DNA. The data show under 250,000 clones, around 90% seen once. The clonotype comes from a man aged 55-75 years who had recovered from COVID-19. V gene TRBV7-2 combines with J gene TRBJ2-5, with D maybe TRBD1 (5 bases). The sample taken for sequencing was peripheral blood. Written as DNA, the CDR3 is TGTGCCAGCAGCTTGATGGGTCAGGGTGGAGAGACCCAGTACTTC. Encoded protein: CASSLMGQGGETQYF.